In its sample, the clone carrying this TCR beta chain was seen many times. Its specificity is not known. This entry comes from a study of Graves' ophthalmopathy and Graves' hyperthyroidism. Whole-study results and caveats: With a specificity of around 77% and a sensitivity of 70% to 71%, the model predicted ophthalmopathy progression.

The V and J ends lost 2 bases and 1 base respectively, with 2 bases between them. Germline V CDR1 and CDR2: MNHEY, SMNVEV (reference sequence). The CDR3 runs 13 residues. Beta-chain TCR CDR3 regions were amplified from RNA transcripts. A first-round RT-PCR used HTBI primers, followed by a second-round multiplex PCR. TCRdb independently ran MiXCR on the multiplex PCR reads; one entry per CDR3 protein. The repertoire has 300,000 to 450,000 distinct CDR3 sequences, about a sixth of them found once; the top ten carry roughly 2.3%. The sequence was obtained from an adult woman with stable Graves' hyperthyroidism. The sample comprised peripheral blood. The genes are TRBV27 and TRBJ2-2; no definite D call. The CDR3 is CASSLKNTGELFF. CDR3 DNA: TGTGCCAGCAGTTTAAAGAACACCGGGGAGCTGTTTTTT.